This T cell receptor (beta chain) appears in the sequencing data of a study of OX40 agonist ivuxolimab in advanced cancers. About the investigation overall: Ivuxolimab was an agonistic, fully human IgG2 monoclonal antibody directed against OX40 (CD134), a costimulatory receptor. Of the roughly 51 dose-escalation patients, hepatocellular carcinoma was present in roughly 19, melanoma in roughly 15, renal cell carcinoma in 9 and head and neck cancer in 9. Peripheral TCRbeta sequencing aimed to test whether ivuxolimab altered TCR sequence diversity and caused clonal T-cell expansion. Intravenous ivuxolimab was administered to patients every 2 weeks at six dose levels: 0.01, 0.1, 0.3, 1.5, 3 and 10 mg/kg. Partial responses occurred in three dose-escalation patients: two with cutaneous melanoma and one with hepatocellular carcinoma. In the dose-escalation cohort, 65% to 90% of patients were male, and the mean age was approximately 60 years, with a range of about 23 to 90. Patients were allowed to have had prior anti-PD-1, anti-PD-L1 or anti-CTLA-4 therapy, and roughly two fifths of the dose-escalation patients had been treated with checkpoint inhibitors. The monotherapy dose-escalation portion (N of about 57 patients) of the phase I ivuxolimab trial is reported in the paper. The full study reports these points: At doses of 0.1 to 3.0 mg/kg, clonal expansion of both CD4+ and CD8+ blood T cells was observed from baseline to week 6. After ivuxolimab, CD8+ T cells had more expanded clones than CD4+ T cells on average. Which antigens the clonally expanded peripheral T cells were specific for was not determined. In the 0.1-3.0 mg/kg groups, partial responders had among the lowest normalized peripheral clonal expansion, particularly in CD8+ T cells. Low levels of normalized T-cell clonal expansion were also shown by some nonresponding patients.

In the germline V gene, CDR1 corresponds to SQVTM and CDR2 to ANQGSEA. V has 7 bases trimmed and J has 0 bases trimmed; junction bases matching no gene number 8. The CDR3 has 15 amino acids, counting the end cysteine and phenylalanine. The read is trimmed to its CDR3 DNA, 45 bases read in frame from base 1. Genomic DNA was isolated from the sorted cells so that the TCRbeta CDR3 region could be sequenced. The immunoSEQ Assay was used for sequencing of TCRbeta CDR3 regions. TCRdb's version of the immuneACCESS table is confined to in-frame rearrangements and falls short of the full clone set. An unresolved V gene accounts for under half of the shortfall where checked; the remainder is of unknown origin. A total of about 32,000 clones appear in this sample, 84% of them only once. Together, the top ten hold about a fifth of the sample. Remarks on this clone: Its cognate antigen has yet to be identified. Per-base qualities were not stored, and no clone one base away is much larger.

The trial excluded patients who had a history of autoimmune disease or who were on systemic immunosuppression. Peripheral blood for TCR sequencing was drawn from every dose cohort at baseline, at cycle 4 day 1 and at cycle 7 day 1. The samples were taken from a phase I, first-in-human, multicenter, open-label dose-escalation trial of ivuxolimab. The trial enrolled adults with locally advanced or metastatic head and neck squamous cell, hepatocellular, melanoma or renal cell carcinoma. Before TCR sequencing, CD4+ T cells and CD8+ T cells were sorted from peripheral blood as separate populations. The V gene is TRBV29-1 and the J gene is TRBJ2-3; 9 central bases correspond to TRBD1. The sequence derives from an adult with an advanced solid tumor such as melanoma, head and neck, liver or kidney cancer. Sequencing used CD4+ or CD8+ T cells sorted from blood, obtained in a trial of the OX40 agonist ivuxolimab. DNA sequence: TGCAGCGCTCTAGGGACAGGGTACAGCACAGATACGCAGTATTTT. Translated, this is CSALGTGYSTDTQYF.